These 19 T cell receptor beta chains were sequenced from one sample in a study of shared clonotypes between healthy human individuals. Libraries were prepared by immunoSEQ multiplex PCR; TCRdb keeps only in-frame clonotypes and omits some of them. The table lists some 1.1 million clones, about 72% of them singletons. The sequencing sample was made of memory CD4+ T cells from PBMCs. As to subset: CD45RA-negative fraction. The receptors derive from a young man in good health. Some clones in this sample may be carry-over from other donors' samples.

J is TRBJ1-1 and V is TRBV2; no clear D gene. CDR3 length: 14 residues. With 6 bases removed from V and 0 bases from J, the gap between germline ends came to 11 bases. Per germline, CDR1 SNHLY and CDR2 FYNNEI. This CDR3 reads CASSGPRLNTEAFF. In DNA form, the CDR3 reads TGTGCCAGCAGCGGACCCCGTTTGAACACTGAAGCTTTCTTT.

V gene TRBV5-1 combines with J gene TRBJ2-2, with D perhaps matching TRBD1 (5 bases). The CDR3 is 14 amino acids. CDR1 is SGHRS, CDR2 YFSETQ, per germline. V dropped 5 bases and J dropped 1 base, with 9 bases sitting between them. For the CDR3, the DNA is TGCGCCAGCAGTGTGGGGCAGAACACCGGGGAGCTGTTTTTT. Its translation is CASSVGQNTGELFF. Variable domain in full (rest from reference TRBV5-1 and TRBJ2-2): KAGVTQTPRYLIKTRGQQVTLSCSPISGHRSVSWYQQTPGQGLQFLFEYFSETQRNKGNFPGRFSGRQFSNSRSEMNVSTLELGDSALYLCASSVGQNTGELFFGEGSRLTVL.

The chain joins TRBV28 to TRBJ2-1, with 7 nucleotides matching TRBD2. Germline CDR1 is MDHEN and CDR2 is SYDVKM. The ends lost 5 bases at V and 0 bases at J; junction bases unmatched: 7. The CDR3 totals 16 residues. DNA for the CDR3: TGTGCCAGCAGTGGAAGGGAGGGCCACTCCTACAATGAGCAGTTCTTC. It yields the protein CASSGREGHSYNEQFF.

The V call is TRBV6-1, the J call TRBJ2-2; no firm D call. Germline V gene lookup returns CDR1 MNHNS and CDR2 SASEGT. The CDR3 is made up of 14 amino acids. Trimming took 1 base from V and 4 from J, leaving 7 bases between them. CDR3 sequence: CASSEGQITGELFF. In DNA, the CDR3 is TGTGCCAGCAGTGAAGGGCAGATCACCGGGGAGCTGTTTTTT.

V is TRBV28 and J is TRBJ1-4; 7 bases agree with TRBD1. The CDR3 contains 15 residues. Germline loops: CDR1 MDHEN, CDR2 SYDVKM. Trimming at V came to 5 bases and at J to 4 bases, leaving 7 bases not matched to a gene. The CDR3 spells CASSLDRALNEKLFF. The CDR3, as DNA: TGTGCCAGCAGTCTAGACAGGGCCCTTAATGAAAAACTGTTTTTT. Full variable domain (remainder filled in from reference TRBV28 and TRBJ1-4): DVKVTQSSRYLVKRTGEKVFLECVQDMDHENMFWYRQDPGLGLRLIYFSYDVKMKEKGDIPEGYSVSREKKERFSLILESASTNQTSMYLCASSLDRALNEKLFFGSGTQLSVL.

The rearrangement links TRBV7-2 to TRBJ2-2; D is uncertain. Germline V gene sequence: CDR1 SGHTA, CDR2 FQGNSA. V was cut by 0 bases and J by 0 bases, with 11 bases left in between. There are 17 residues in the CDR3. This CDR3 reads CASSLAHYAANTGELFF. In DNA, the CDR3 is TGTGCCAGCAGCTTAGCGCATTACGCCGCGAACACCGGGGAGCTGTTTTTT.

The table lists this clone with a count of one. V gene TRBV5-1 combines with J gene TRBJ2-1, with TRBD2 matching over 11 bases. The V and J ends lost 4 bases and 10 bases, in that order; junction bases with no gene match: 13. This CDR3 has 16 residues. The V gene's germline CDR1 is SGHRS and CDR2 YFSETQ. CDR3 sequence: CASSATGTSGLNEQFF. The DNA for the CDR3 is TGCGCCAGCAGCGCTACCGGGACTAGCGGCCTCAACGAGCAGTTCTTC.

This clone was seen only a few times. The V call is TRBV4-2, the J call TRBJ1-2; no clear D. CDR1 LGHNA and CDR2 YNFKEQ come from the germline V gene. Deletions cut 1 base from V and 7 bases from J, with 19 bases between. The CDR3 runs 16 residues. The CDR3: CASSQGEGAKGSGYTF. In DNA form, the CDR3 reads TGTGCCAGCAGCCAAGGGGAAGGAGCTAAGGGTAGTGGCTACACCTTC.

This rearrangement joins TRBV25-1 to TRBJ2-7; 10 nucleotides agree with TRBD2. CDR1 and CDR2 (germline): MGHDK, SYGVNS. The CDR3 is 16 amino acids. After removal of 2 bases from V and 5 bases from J, the junction contained 9 bases not matched to a gene. The CDR3 is CASSEVGASGSHEQYF. Written as DNA, the CDR3 is TGTGCCAGCAGTGAAGTCGGGGCTAGCGGGAGTCACGAGCAGTACTTC.

V is TRBV7-8 and J is TRBJ2-6; unclear D gene. The germline V gene has CDR1 SGHVS and CDR2 FQNEAQ. CDR3 length equals 19 residues. V was pared by 0 bases and J by 0 bases, with 15 bases between. The CDR3 loop reads CASSLASGRKSSGANVLTF. The CDR3 DNA sequence: TGTGCCAGCAGCTTAGCTAGTGGCAGAAAATCCTCTGGGGCCAACGTCCTGACTTTC. Filled out from reference TRBV7-8 and TRBJ2-6, the complete variable domain reads GAGVSQSPRYKVAKRGQDVALRCDPISGHVSLFWYQQALGQGPEFLTYFQNEAQLDKSGLPSDRFFAERPEGSVSTLKIQRTQQEDSAVYLCASSLASGRKSSGANVLTFGAGSRLTVL.

The chain links TRBV5-1 to TRBJ2-1; weak D call: TRBD1 (7 bases). Trimming took off 4 bases at V and 1 base at J, with 15 bases between the two ends. The germline V gene encodes CDR1 SGHRS and CDR2 YFSETQ. The CDR3 totals 16 residues. The CDR3 coding sequence is TGCGCCAGCAGCGGAGGCGGGACAGCTTCCTACAATGAGCAGTTCTTC. Its protein is CASSGGGTASYNEQFF.

This chain connects TRBV28 to TRBJ2-1; TRBD1 agrees at 7 bases. With 8 bases clipped from V and 2 bases from J, the junction kept 6 bases outside the gene matches. CDR1 MDHEN and CDR2 SYDVKM come from the germline V gene. This CDR3 comprises 14 residues. The CDR3 DNA reads as TGTGCCAGCCAACGAACAGGGGCCTACAATGAGCAGTTCTTC. This codes for CASQRTGAYNEQFF. The full variable domain, in which reference TRBV28 and TRBJ2-1 provide the parts outside the CDR3, is DVKVTQSSRYLVKRTGEKVFLECVQDMDHENMFWYRQDPGLGLRLIYFSYDVKMKEKGDIPEGYSVSREKKERFSLILESASTNQTSMYLCASQRTGAYNEQFFGPGTRLTVL.

This clone was detected once. The chain combines TRBV5-1 with TRBJ2-4; 9 nucleotides agree with TRBD1. The germline V gene has CDR1 SGHRS and CDR2 YFSETQ. The CDR3 covers 18 residues. V dropped 3 bases and J dropped 8; count of bases not matched to a gene: 18. CDR3 nucleotides: TGCGCCAGCAGCTCTAATCTACCGGGACAGGGATCGCGGCACATTCAGTACTTC. Protein: CASSSNLPGQGSRHIQYF.

In this sample, this clone turned up a few times. The CDR3 region has the DNA TGTGCCAGCAGCGGGTACCTGAACACTGAAGCTTTCTTT. Residues: CASSGYLNTEAFF. The rearrangement links TRBV2 to TRBJ1-1; D is ambiguous. Between the trimmed V and J ends, which lost 6 bases and 0 bases, there was a span of 8 bases. This CDR3 has 13 residues. Per the germline V gene, CDR1 is SNHLY and CDR2 is FYNNEI.

Written as DNA, the CDR3 is TGTGCCAGCAGCCAAGCCTTCTCAGCGGCTTACGAGCAGTACTTC. It encodes CASSQAFSAAYEQYF. This chain uses TRBV4-2 with TRBJ2-7, with D maybe TRBD2 (5 bases). This CDR3 is 15 amino acids long. The germline gives CDR1 LGHNA, CDR2 YNFKEQ. The V end lost 1 base, the J end lost 4 bases, and 14 bases lay between the germline ends.

The chain uses TRBV7-3 and TRBJ2-2; 8 bases fit TRBD2. Trimming removed 5 bases from V and 4 bases from J; junction bases left unmatched: 3. Germline-derived CDR1 and CDR2 are SGHTA and FQGTGA. The CDR3 has 14 amino acids. The chain's CDR3 is CASSQSGSTGELFF. Here the CDR3 DNA reads TGTGCCAGCAGCCAAAGCGGGAGCACCGGGGAGCTGTTTTTT.

This clone was counted a single time. The chain carries TRBV28 and TRBJ2-3; the D is unclear. The CDR3 runs 14 residues. The germline CDR1 and CDR2 sequences are MDHEN and SYDVKM. The V end was cut by 7 bases, the J end by 6 bases, with 17 bases between. The CDR3 loop is CASTIRGSQDTQYF. The CDR3 nucleotides read TGTGCCAGCACTATCCGTGGCTCCCAGGATACGCAGTATTTT.

This chain joins TRBV21-1 and TRBJ1-1. TRBV21-1 is classified as a pseudogene. This CDR3 has 11 residues. This chain's CDR3 is CASTGNTEAFF. CDR3 DNA sequence: TGTGCCAGCACGGGAAACACTGAAGCTTTCTTT.

The V call is TRBV2, the J call TRBJ2-5, with D uncertain. V was trimmed by 6 bases and J by 4 bases, leaving 12 bases between them. CDR1 SNHLY and CDR2 FYNNEI come from the germline V gene. This CDR3 is 13 amino acids long. The CDR3 is CASRKEMGETQYF. CDR3 bases: TGTGCCAGCAGGAAAGAAATGGGAGAGACCCAGTACTTC. Together with reference TRBV2 and TRBJ2-5, the CDR3 gives the full variable domain: EPEVTQTPSHQVTQMGQEVILRCVPISNHLYFYWYRQILGQKVEFLVSFYNNEISEKSEIFDDQFSVERPDGSNFTLKIRSTKLEDSAMYFCASRKEMGETQYFGPGTRLLVL.